Below, 17 T cell receptor beta chains from the same sample are listed, as sequenced in a study of shared clonotypes between healthy human individuals. The data were produced by immunoSEQ multiplex PCR, yet TCRdb's version contains in-frame clones alone and is incomplete. The sample includes over a million clones, approximately 98.5% of them seen just once. Sequenced: naive CD4+ T cells sorted from blood. As to subset: CD45RA+ positively selected. All receptors derive from a man aged 25 to 40 in good health.

The chain is built from TRBV4-3 and TRBJ2-3; D is uncertain. CDR1 and CDR2 from the germline V gene are LGHNA and YSLEER. This CDR3 contains 15 residues. The germline V and J ends were trimmed by 0 bases and 2 bases, with 9 bases remaining between them. CDR3 protein: CASSQEGRDTDTQYF. CDR3 coding DNA: TGCGCCAGCAGCCAAGAGGGAAGGGACACAGATACGCAGTATTTT.

This clone has a handful of counts. Distinct nucleotide sequences in the sample also encode this CDR3. The chain uses TRBV7-9 and TRBJ2-7, with no clear D. The length of the CDR3 is 12 residues. Germline V CDR1 and CDR2: SEHNR, FQNEAQ (reference sequence). V was pared by 5 bases and J by 2 bases, with 7 bases between. The CDR3 protein is CASSPRPYEQYF. In nucleotides, the CDR3 is TGTGCCAGCAGCCCAAGACCCTACGAGCAGTACTTC.

This clone appeared once. The chain joins TRBV6-5 to TRBJ2-7; D unclear. Germline V lookup: CDR1 MNHEY, CDR2 SVGAGI. Trimming removed 4 bases from V and 0 bases from J, with 10 bases in between. CDR3 length: 14 amino acids. DNA for the CDR3: TGTGCCAGCAGTTCTGCTCCCAGCTCCTACGAGCAGTACTTC. This encodes CASSSAPSSYEQYF.

This clone is a singleton in its sample. V gene TRBV19 combines with J gene TRBJ2-2, with D perhaps given as TRBD1 or TRBD2 (5 bases each). This CDR3 contains 16 residues. V dropped 6 bases and J dropped 2 bases, with 16 bases sitting between them. CDR1 is LNHDA, CDR2 SQIVND, per germline (reference sequence). The CDR3 is CASSPPGTLNTGELFF. The DNA of the CDR3 is TGTGCCAGTAGCCCTCCTGGGACCCTAAACACCGGGGAGCTGTTTTTT.

This chain links TRBV14 with TRBJ1-2, with 8 bases aligning to TRBD1. This CDR3 region has 15 residues. J was trimmed by 4 bases and V by 4 bases; bases with no gene match: 8. From germline, CDR1 is SGHDN and CDR2 FVKESK. The CDR3 is CASSPGQAITYGYTF. The CDR3 DNA reads as TGTGCCAGCAGCCCGGGACAGGCAATTACCTATGGCTACACCTTC.

In its sample, this clone was seen once. This sequence joins TRBV6-5 and TRBJ1-2; the D is unclear. In germline, CDR1 is MNHEY, CDR2 SVGAGI. The CDR3 consists of 14 residues. V was trimmed by 5 bases and J by 3 bases, leaving 13 bases between them. CDR3 region: CASSPRGQHYGYTF. As DNA, the CDR3 is TGTGCCAGCAGTCCCCGAGGGCAGCACTATGGCTACACCTTC.

This chain connects TRBV28 to TRBJ2-5; TRBD2 matches at 12 bases. Trimming removed 6 bases from V and 5 bases from J; junction bases left unmatched: 7. The CDR3 sequence is 15 residues long. From germline, CDR1 is MDHEN and CDR2 SYDVKM. The CDR3: CASSHGLAGTETQYF. CDR3 nucleotide sequence: TGTGCCAGCAGCCACGGACTAGCGGGAACGGAGACCCAGTACTTC.

The chain employs TRBV5-1 and TRBJ2-2; 7 bases line up with TRBD2. Trimming at V came to 5 bases and at J to 3 bases, leaving 7 bases not matched to a gene. Germline CDR1 and CDR2: SGHRS and YFSETQ. This CDR3 spans 15 amino acids. CDR3 loop: CASSSPSGHTGELFF. The CDR3 DNA sequence: TGCGCCAGCAGTTCCCCTAGCGGCCACACCGGGGAGCTGTTTTTT.

The chain employs TRBV28 and TRBJ1-2; 7 bases agree with TRBD1. V shed 4 bases, J shed 7 bases, and the junction held 12 bases outside the gene matches. CDR3 length equals 15 residues. Looked up from germline, CDR1 is MDHEN and CDR2 is SYDVKM. The CDR3 reads CASSSMRDSLLGYTF. CDR3 nucleotides: TGTGCCAGCAGTTCAATGAGGGACAGCCTTCTTGGCTACACCTTC.

The chain combines TRBV5-1 with TRBJ2-7; D may be TRBD1 (6 bases). Germline V gene sequence: CDR1 SGHRS, CDR2 YFSETQ. The CDR3 spans 14 residues. Trimming removed 5 bases at V and 0 bases at J, with 12 bases between. The chain's CDR3 is CASRGGLSSYEQYF. The CDR3 bases are TGCGCCAGCAGAGGGGGTCTTAGCTCCTACGAGCAGTACTTC.

The V gene is TRBV10-3, the J gene TRBJ2-3; D may be TRBD1 or TRBD2 (5 bases each). The germline CDR1 and CDR2 sequences are ENHRY and SYGVKD. Trimming stripped 8 bases from V and 5 bases from J, with 14 bases between. CDR3 length: 13 residues. The CDR3 sequence is CAIGFRAGDTQYF. The CDR3 DNA is TGTGCCATCGGGTTCAGGGCGGGAGATACGCAGTATTTT.

As for this clone: The sample has other DNA sequences that encode this CDR3 too. The J gene is TRBJ2-2, the V gene TRBV5-5; 9 nucleotides agree with TRBD2. Trimming at V came to 0 bases and at J to 5 bases, leaving 2 bases not matched to a gene. CDR3 length: 15 amino acids. Germline lookup yields CDR1 SGHKS and CDR2 YYEKEE (reference sequence). CDR3 region: CASSLGLAGTGELFF. DNA for the CDR3: TGTGCCAGCAGCTTGGGGCTAGCGGGGACCGGGGAGCTGTTTTTT.

This chain uses TRBV10-1 with TRBJ1-5; D is undetermined. This CDR3 is built from 15 residues. The germline V gene has CDR1 WNHNN and CDR2 SYGVQD (reference sequence). With 0 bases removed from V and 2 bases from J, the gap between germline ends came to 8 bases. The DNA for the CDR3 is TGCGCCAGCAGTGAGTCTTTGCGGGGCAATCAGCCCCAGCATTTT. As protein: CASSESLRGNQPQHF.

The chain carries TRBV2 and TRBJ2-2; D uncertain. CDR1 and CDR2 (germline): SNHLY, FYNNEI. V was cut by 0 bases and J by 6 bases, with 8 bases left in between. The CDR3 runs 14 residues. In DNA, the CDR3 is TGTGCCAGCAGTGAAGCTCGGTTTCCCGGGGAGCTGTTTTTT. This encodes CASSEARFPGELFF. Full variable domain (outside the CDR3, taken from reference TRBV2 and TRBJ2-2): EPEVTQTPSHQVTQMGQEVILRCVPISNHLYFYWYRQILGQKVEFLVSFYNNEISEKSEIFDDQFSVERPDGSNFTLKIRSTKLEDSAMYFCASSEARFPGELFFGEGSRLTVL.

The V and J genes are TRBV6-5 and TRBJ2-3; TRBD2 agrees at 7 bases. The V segment lost 2 bases and the J segment 4 bases; nucleotides outside the gene matches: 6. The CDR3 is made up of 15 amino acids. From germline, CDR1 is MNHEY and CDR2 SVGAGI. The CDR3 reads CASSYVGGGPDTQYF. CDR3 nucleotides: TGTGCCAGCAGTTACGTCGGGGGAGGGCCAGATACGCAGTATTTT.

V gene TRBV27 combines with J gene TRBJ2-7, with D possibly matching TRBD2 (5 bases). CDR1 is MNHEY, CDR2 SMNVEV, per germline (reference sequence). This CDR3 comprises 14 residues. The V end lost 5 bases, the J end lost 6 bases, and 17 bases lay between the germline ends. CDR3 coding DNA: TGTGCCAGCAGTACCCGGGTCGCGGGTCTCGAGCAGTACTTC. As protein: CASSTRVAGLEQYF.

The chain links TRBV7-9 to TRBJ2-3, with TRBD2 matching over 9 bases. The CDR3 runs 16 residues. V lost 7 bases and J lost 0; bases outside the gene matches: 8. Germline values: CDR1 SEHNR, CDR2 FQNEAQ (reference sequence). The CDR3 reads CASTAGLAGSTDTQYF. The CDR3 DNA reads TGTGCCAGCACCGCGGGGCTAGCGGGGAGCACAGATACGCAGTATTTT.